This T cell receptor (beta chain) was recovered during a study of blood T cell repertoires in COVID-19. Overall study context: Acute and convalescent COVID-19 specimens originated in the United States, Italy and Spain. The cDNA or gDNA used as material had been derived from T cells, B-cell-depleted T cells, or PBMCs.

The authors' processing: Amplified reference gene primers provided the basis for estimating nucleated cell counts. Using immunoSEQ multiplex PCR, the repertoire was profiled, and TCRdb retains in-frame clones only, with some absent. V and J calls and clone size come straight from that table; D and trimming were deduced from the DNA. The sample lists 50,000 to 80,000 clones, 70% to 90% occurring once. Sequencing was done on a sample of peripheral blood. The receptor's source is a man aged 50-59 years with active COVID-19.

The CDR3 region has the DNA TGCGCCAGCAGCTTGGAAGGGGCAGGTCAGCCCCAGCATTTT. This gives the protein CASSLEGAGQPQHF. This chain uses TRBV5-1 with TRBJ1-5, with D perhaps matching TRBD1 (5 bases). The V end lost 0 bases, the J end lost 6 bases, and 10 bases lay between the germline ends. The germline CDR1 and CDR2 sequences are SGHRS and YFSETQ. This CDR3 contains 14 residues.